The following is a T cell receptor beta chain sequence with its context. Methods used by the authors: Nucleated cell number was recorded as an estimate derived from reference gene primer amplification. Here immunoSEQ multiplex PCR was the method, and the copy in TCRdb shows in-frame clones only, minus some. The D gene and trimming were derived from the DNA, and the V and J assignments and clone size from that table. This table holds about 410,000 clones, 86% found once. The sample belongs to a study of blood T cell repertoires in COVID-19. Overall study: Spain, Italy and the United States supplied samples that represented acute and convalescent COVID-19. Sources were T cells, B-cell-depleted T cells, or PBMCs; the material itself was cDNA or gDNA.

This CDR3 has 13 amino acids. Germline assignment: CDR1 LGHNA and CDR2 YNFKEQ. The germline V and J ends were trimmed by 4 bases and 7 bases, with 14 bases remaining between them. The TCR originated in a woman in her twenties or thirties with active or convalescent COVID-19. Material: peripheral blood. This chain connects TRBV4-2 to TRBJ2-7, with D hard to call. CDR3 sequence (DNA): TGTGCCAGCAGCCTTTCGGGTCCCGCGGAGCAGTACTTC. Its protein product is CASSLSGPAEQYF.